This entry concerns a single TCR beta chain. In the original processing: Scientists estimated how many nucleated cells there were by amplifying reference gene primers. This table comes from immunoSEQ multiplex PCR, and its TCRdb copy is limited to in-frame clones, with some not included. V, J and clone size were drawn from that table, and D and trimming were deduced from the DNA. Of roughly 130,000 clones listed, roughly 83% are singletons. These data are taken from a study of blood T cell repertoires in COVID-19. Turning to the study itself: The samples span acute and convalescent COVID-19 from the United States, Italy and Spain.

The CDR3 covers 17 residues. Germline assignment: CDR1 MNHEY and CDR2 SVGEGT. Trimming took 0 bases from V and 1 from J; bases not matched to a gene: 6. This chain links TRBV6-2 or TRBV6-3 with TRBJ2-1, with TRBD2 matching over 7 bases. The sequenced sample consisted of peripheral blood. The TCR sequence derives from a woman in her fifties or sixties with acute or convalescent COVID-19. This CDR3 is CASSYSLGGFSYNEQFF. The CDR3 DNA reads as TGTGCCAGCAGTTACTCTCTCGGGGGGTTTTCCTACAATGAGCAGTTCTTC.